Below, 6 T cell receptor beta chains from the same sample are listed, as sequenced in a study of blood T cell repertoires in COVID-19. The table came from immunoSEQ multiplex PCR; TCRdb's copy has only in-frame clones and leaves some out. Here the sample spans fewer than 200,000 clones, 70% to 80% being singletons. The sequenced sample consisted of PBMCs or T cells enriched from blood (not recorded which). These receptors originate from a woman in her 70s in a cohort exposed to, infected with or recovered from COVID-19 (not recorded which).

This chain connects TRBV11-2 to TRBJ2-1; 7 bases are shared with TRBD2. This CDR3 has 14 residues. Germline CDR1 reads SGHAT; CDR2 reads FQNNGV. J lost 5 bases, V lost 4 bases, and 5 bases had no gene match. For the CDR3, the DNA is TGTGCCAGCAGCTGGACTAGGGTAGACAATGAGCAGTTCTTC. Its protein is CASSWTRVDNEQFF.

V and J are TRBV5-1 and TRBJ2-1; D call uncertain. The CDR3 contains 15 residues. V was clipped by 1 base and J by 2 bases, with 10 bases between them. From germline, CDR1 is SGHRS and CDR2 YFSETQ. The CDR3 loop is CASSLSAETYNEQFF. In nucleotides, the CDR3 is TGCGCCAGCAGCTTGTCCGCGGAGACCTACAATGAGCAGTTCTTC.

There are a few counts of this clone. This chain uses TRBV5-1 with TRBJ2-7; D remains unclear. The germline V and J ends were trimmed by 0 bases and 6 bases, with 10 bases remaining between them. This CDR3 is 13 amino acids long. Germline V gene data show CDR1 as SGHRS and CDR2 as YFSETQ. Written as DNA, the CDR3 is TGCGCCAGCAGCTTGGAAGTCCGTAGCGAGCAGTACTTC. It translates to CASSLEVRSEQYF.

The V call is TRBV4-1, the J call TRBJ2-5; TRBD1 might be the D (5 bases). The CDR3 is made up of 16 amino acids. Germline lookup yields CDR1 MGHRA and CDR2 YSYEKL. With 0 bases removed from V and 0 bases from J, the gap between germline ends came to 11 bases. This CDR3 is CASSQDLAGNQETQYF. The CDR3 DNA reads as TGCGCCAGCAGCCAAGATCTCGCAGGGAACCAAGAGACCCAGTACTTC.

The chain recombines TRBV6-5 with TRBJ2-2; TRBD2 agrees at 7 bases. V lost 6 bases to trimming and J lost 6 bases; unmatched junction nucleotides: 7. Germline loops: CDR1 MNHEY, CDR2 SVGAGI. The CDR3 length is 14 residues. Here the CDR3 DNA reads TGTGCCAGCAGAACTGCCGCGGGAGCCGGGGAGCTGTTTTTT. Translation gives CASRTAAGAGELFF.

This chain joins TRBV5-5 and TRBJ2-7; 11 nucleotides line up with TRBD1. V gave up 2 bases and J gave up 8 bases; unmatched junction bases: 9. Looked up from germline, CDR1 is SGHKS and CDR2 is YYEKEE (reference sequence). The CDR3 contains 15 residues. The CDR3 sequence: CASSLTYGQGAQQYF. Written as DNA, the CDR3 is TGTGCCAGCAGCTTAACTTACGGACAGGGGGCTCAGCAGTACTTC.